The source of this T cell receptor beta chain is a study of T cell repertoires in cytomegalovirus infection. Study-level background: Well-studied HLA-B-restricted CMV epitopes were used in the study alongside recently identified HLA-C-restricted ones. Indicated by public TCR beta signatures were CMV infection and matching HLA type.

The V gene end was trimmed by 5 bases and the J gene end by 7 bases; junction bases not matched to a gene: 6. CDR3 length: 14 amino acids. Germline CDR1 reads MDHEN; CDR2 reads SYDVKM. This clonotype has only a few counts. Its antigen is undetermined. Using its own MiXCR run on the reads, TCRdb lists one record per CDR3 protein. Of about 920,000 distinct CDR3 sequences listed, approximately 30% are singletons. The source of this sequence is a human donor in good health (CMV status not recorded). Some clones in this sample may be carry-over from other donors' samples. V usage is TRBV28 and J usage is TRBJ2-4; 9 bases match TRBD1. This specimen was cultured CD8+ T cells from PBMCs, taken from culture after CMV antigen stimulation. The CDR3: CASSLRDRVNIQYF. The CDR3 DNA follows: TGTGCCAGCAGTCTCCGGGACAGGGTGAACATTCAGTACTTC. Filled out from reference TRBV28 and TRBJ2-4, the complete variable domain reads DVKVTQSSRYLVKRTGEKVFLECVQDMDHENMFWYRQDPGLGLRLIYFSYDVKMKEKGDIPEGYSVSREKKERFSLILESASTNQTSMYLCASSLRDRVNIQYFGAGTRLSVL.